The 28 T cell receptor beta chains below all came from one sample that was sequenced in a study of somatic mutations in cytotoxic T cells in rheumatoid arthritis. The repertoire was sequenced with immunoSEQ multiplex PCR; TCRdb's copy has only in-frame clones and lacks some. The table shows about 11,000 clones, with around 80% occurring only once. Sequenced input: CD8+ T cells sorted from blood. These receptors all stem from a woman aged 60-70 years with rheumatoid arthritis.

The chain uses TRBV6-5 and TRBJ2-3; tentative D call: TRBD1 (5 bases). Germline CDR1 and CDR2: MNHEY and SVGAGI. Deletions cut 0 bases from V and 3 bases from J, with 13 bases between. The CDR3 is 16 residues long. The CDR3 sequence: CASSYSNWGQTDTQYF. The CDR3 nucleotides read TGTGCCAGCAGTTACTCGAACTGGGGCCAAACAGATACGCAGTATTTT.

This sequence joins TRBV19 and TRBJ2-5; possible D gene TRBD1, 6 bases. The CDR3 runs to 14 residues. Trimming left V 5 bases short and J 5 bases short, with 15 bases between. Germline-derived CDR1 and CDR2 are LNHDA and SQIVND (reference sequence). CDR3 in amino acids: CASSPYRELETQYF. The DNA for the CDR3 is TGTGCCAGTAGTCCGTACAGGGAATTGGAGACCCAGTACTTC.

CDR3 sequence: CATSQGSGPLRGDEQFF. As DNA, the CDR3 is TGTGCCACCAGCCAAGGTAGCGGGCCCCTCCGAGGTGATGAGCAGTTCTTC. The rearrangement links TRBV15 to TRBJ2-1; the match to TRBD2 covers 7 bases. The J segment lost 8 bases and the V segment lost 5 bases, leaving 18 bases of the junction unmatched. The germline V gene encodes CDR1 LNHNV and CDR2 YYDKDF (reference sequence). This CDR3 region has 17 residues. Full variable domain (rest looked up from reference TRBV15 and TRBJ2-1): DAMVIQNPRYQVTQFGKPVTLSCSQTLNHNVMYWYQQKSSQAPKLLFHYYDKDFNNEADTPDNFQSRRPNTSFCFLDIRSPGLGDTAMYLCATSQGSGPLRGDEQFFGPGTRLTVL.

This chain connects TRBV6-5 to TRBJ2-7, with unresolved D. The CDR3 loop spans 14 amino acids. CDR1 is MNHEY and CDR2 is SVGAGI in the germline V gene. V lost 2 bases, J lost 0 bases, and 8 bases lay in between. The chain's CDR3 is CASSYTASSYEQYF. CDR3 DNA sequence: TGTGCCAGCAGTTACACGGCTAGCTCCTACGAGCAGTACTTC.

This chain joins TRBV4-1 and TRBJ2-7; 7 bases are shared with TRBD2. Germline V gene sequence: CDR1 MGHRA, CDR2 YSYEKL. Losses at the gene ends were 4 bases for V and 12 bases for J; bases not matched to a gene: 12. The CDR3 runs 13 residues. The CDR3 DNA is TGCGCCAGCAGCCTTGCGGACCAGCGGGAAGTGTACTTC. Translated: CASSLADQREVYF.

This clone occurred once. J is TRBJ2-1 and V is TRBV11-2; TRBD2 matches 9 bases. V gave up 5 bases and J gave up 1 base; unmatched junction bases: 6. Per germline, CDR1 SGHAT and CDR2 FQNNGV. This CDR3 contains 16 residues. The CDR3 region has the DNA TGTGCCAGCAGCCCCCTTGCGGGAGGGTCCTACAATGAGCAGTTCTTC. Its translation is CASSPLAGGSYNEQFF.

The rearrangement links TRBV9 to TRBJ1-6; D call uncertain. The CDR3 totals 15 residues. CDR1 and CDR2 (germline): SGDLS, YYNGEE. The V end lost 4 bases, the J end lost 5 bases, and 13 bases lay between the germline ends. The CDR3 nucleotides read TGTGCCAGCAGCCCCTGGGAGGTCCATAATTCACCCCTCCACTTT. Its protein is CASSPWEVHNSPLHF.

The chain couples TRBV19 to TRBJ1-1; weak D call: TRBD1 (5 bases). V gave up 7 bases and J gave up 10 bases, with 22 bases separating them. Germline CDR1 LNHDA, CDR2 SQIVND (reference sequence). CDR3 size: 14 residues. The CDR3 reads CASTPLLPGRGAFF. The CDR3, as DNA: TGTGCCAGTACCCCTCTTCTCCCGGGGCGGGGAGCTTTCTTT.

This rearrangement joins TRBV5-1 to TRBJ2-1; D is unresolved. The germline V gene has CDR1 SGHRS and CDR2 YFSETQ. Trimming cost V 0 bases and J 0 bases, with 7 bases left between them. The CDR3 has 15 amino acids. As DNA, the CDR3 is TGCGCCAGCAGCTTGGGCAGGAACTCCTACAATGAGCAGTTCTTC. Protein: CASSLGRNSYNEQFF.

The chain carries TRBV11-2 and TRBJ2-1; unclear D gene. CDR3 size: 14 residues. V dropped 2 bases and J dropped 0 bases, with 5 bases sitting between them. Looked up from germline, CDR1 is SGHAT and CDR2 is FQNNGV. The DNA of the CDR3 is TGTGCCAGCAGCTTACTCAGCTCCTACAATGAGCAGTTCTTC. Translated, it gives CASSLLSSYNEQFF.

The chain has TRBV27 and TRBJ2-4; 7 positions agree with TRBD2. The CDR3 loop spans 12 amino acids. Trimming at V came to 7 bases and at J to 9 bases, leaving 6 bases not matched to a gene. Looked up from germline, CDR1 is MNHEY and CDR2 is SMNVEV (reference sequence). CDR3 region: CASTQRDPIQYF. CDR3 nucleotides: TGTGCCAGCACCCAGCGGGATCCCATTCAGTACTTC.

A few counts support this clone. V and J are TRBV6-5 and TRBJ2-3, with D maybe TRBD2 (5 bases). Trimming stripped 3 bases from V and 4 bases from J, with 11 bases between. The CDR3 covers 14 residues. The germline V gene encodes CDR1 MNHEY and CDR2 SVGAGI. The CDR3 reads CASSYSEEADTQYF. CDR3 nucleotide sequence: TGTGCCAGCAGTTATAGCGAAGAGGCAGATACGCAGTATTTT.

The chain combines TRBV6-1 with TRBJ1-2; D gene uncertain. Per germline, CDR1 MNHNS and CDR2 SASEGT. The CDR3 loop spans 14 amino acids. Deletions cut 2 bases from V and 6 bases from J, with 13 bases between. The CDR3 DNA follows: TGTGCCAGCAGTGAATTTGAGGAGGCAGATGGCTACACCTTC. Encoded protein: CASSEFEEADGYTF.

This clone occurred a few times. The V call is TRBV19, the J call TRBJ2-5; the match to TRBD2 covers 9 bases. Germline V gene data show CDR1 as LNHDA and CDR2 as SQIVND (reference sequence). The junction had 7 bases not matched to a gene; V was cut back by 3 bases and J by 5 bases. CDR3 size: 15 residues. The CDR3 here is CASSITSGSVETQYF. The DNA of the CDR3 is TGTGCCAGTAGTATTACTAGCGGGTCCGTGGAGACCCAGTACTTC. Using reference TRBV19 and TRBJ2-5 for the parts outside the CDR3, the full variable domain is DGGITQSPKYLFRKEGQNVTLSCEQNLNHDAMYWYRQDPGQGLRLIYYSQIVNDFQKGDIAEGYSVSREKKESFPLTVTSAQKNPTAFYLCASSITSGSVETQYFGPGTRLLVL.

The rearrangement uses TRBV30 and TRBJ2-2, with TRBD1 as a possible D gene (7 bases). This CDR3 comprises 17 residues. V was cut by 4 bases and J by 2 bases, with 20 bases left in between. Germline-derived CDR1 and CDR2 are GTSNPN and SVGIG (reference sequence). CDR3 loop: CAWISGGTPGNTGELFF. The CDR3 region has the DNA TGTGCCTGGATCTCAGGGGGGACACCCGGAAACACCGGGGAGCTGTTTTTT.

The chain joins TRBV6-5 to TRBJ1-1; D possibly corresponds to TRBD1 (6 bases). The length of the CDR3 is 12 residues. The germline V gene has CDR1 MNHEY and CDR2 SVGAGI. Trimming stripped 2 bases from V and 10 bases from J, with 11 bases between. CDR3: CASSYGAGAAFF. CDR3 DNA sequence: TGTGCCAGCAGTTACGGGGCAGGGGCAGCTTTCTTT.

This sequence joins TRBV4-1 and TRBJ2-1; maybe TRBD1 (5 bases). Per germline, CDR1 MGHRA and CDR2 YSYEKL. V lost 4 bases to trimming and J lost 1 base, with 17 bases between them. The length of the CDR3 is 17 residues. The CDR3 nucleotides are TGCGCCAGCAGCCGCAGTAGTGAGGCAGGGTCCTACAATGAGCAGTTCTTC. It translates to CASSRSSEAGSYNEQFF.

The chain recombines TRBV6-1 with TRBJ2-3; 10 bases are shared with TRBD2. Trimming at V came to 7 bases and at J to 2 bases, leaving 12 bases not matched to a gene. The CDR3 has 17 residues. Germline CDR1 and CDR2: MNHNS and SASEGT. For the CDR3, the DNA is TGTGCCAGCATTCAAGCGGGAGGGCCGCGGGTCACAGATACGCAGTATTTT. Amino acid sequence: CASIQAGGPRVTDTQYF.

This clone has only a few counts. The chain links TRBV4-3 to TRBJ2-7; perhaps TRBD2 as D (6 bases). Germline loops: CDR1 LGHNA, CDR2 YSLEER. V was shortened by 4 bases and J by 2 bases, with 18 bases between the two germline ends. The CDR3 loop spans 16 amino acids. CDR3 DNA: TGCGCCAGCAGCCCCTCTGCCACGGGAGAGGCCTACGAGCAGTACTTC. Its protein product is CASSPSATGEAYEQYF.

The V gene is TRBV27, the J gene TRBJ1-5, with D perhaps matching TRBD1 (5 bases). The CDR3 runs to 12 residues. Germline CDR1 reads MNHEY; CDR2 reads SMNVEV (reference sequence). V gave up 4 bases and J gave up 9 bases, with 10 bases separating them. The CDR3 region has the DNA TGTGCCAGCAGTTATATCGGGGGGCCCCAGCATTTT. It encodes CASSYIGGPQHF.

The chain recombines TRBV27 with TRBJ1-4; 7 nucleotides agree with TRBD1. CDR1 MNHEY and CDR2 SMNVEV come from the germline V gene (reference sequence). The CDR3 spans 17 residues. V gave up 8 bases and J gave up 2 bases; unmatched junction bases: 14. CDR3 residues: CASGRQRVRGTNEKLFF. The CDR3 DNA is TGTGCCAGCGGGAGACAGCGAGTCAGGGGGACTAATGAAAAACTGTTTTTT.

V is TRBV5-5 and J is TRBJ2-5; maybe TRBD2 (5 bases). The CDR3 contains 15 residues. V was trimmed by 4 bases and J by 0 bases, leaving 13 bases between them. The germline V gene encodes CDR1 SGHKS and CDR2 YYEKEE (reference sequence). The CDR3 sequence is CASSPSWGDQETQYF. The CDR3 region has the DNA TGTGCCAGCAGCCCCAGTTGGGGAGACCAAGAGACCCAGTACTTC.

V is TRBV6-5 and J is TRBJ1-1; a possible D gene is TRBD1 (5 bases). The length of the CDR3 is 13 residues. Trimming removed 5 bases at V and 5 bases at J, with 12 bases between. The germline gives CDR1 MNHEY, CDR2 SVGAGI. CDR3 region: CASSNGEGTEAFF. In nucleotides, the CDR3 is TGTGCCAGCAGTAACGGGGAGGGGACTGAAGCTTTCTTT.

This sequence joins TRBV2 and TRBJ1-5, with D perhaps matching TRBD1 (6 bases). The V gene's germline CDR1 is SNHLY and CDR2 FYNNEI. The CDR3 contains 14 residues. V lost 3 bases and J lost 0, with 6 bases in between. The DNA of the CDR3 is TGTGCCAGCAGTGAGACAGGTAGCAATCAGCCCCAGCATTTT. Translating it yields CASSETGSNQPQHF.

This clone was detected once. V gene TRBV18 combines with J gene TRBJ2-1; D is uncertain. The V gene lost 0 bases and the J gene lost 10 bases, with 7 bases spanning the gap. Per the germline V gene, CDR1 is KGHSH and CDR2 is LQKENI. The CDR3 contains 12 residues. CDR3 nucleotides: TGTGCCAGCTCACCACCCACACCCGAGCAGTTCTTC. Amino acids: CASSPPTPEQFF.

The chain uses TRBV27 and TRBJ1-5; 7 positions match TRBD1. Per germline, CDR1 MNHEY and CDR2 SMNVEV (reference sequence). The CDR3 is 15 amino acids. The trim removed 0 bases at V and 7 bases at J, leaving 6 bases unmatched. CDR3 nucleotide sequence: TGTGCCAGCAGTTTATCGAAGTCAGGGGGACAGCCCCAGCATTTT. It yields the protein CASSLSKSGGQPQHF.

The chain has TRBV7-8 and TRBJ2-7; 7 nucleotides line up with TRBD1. The CDR3 covers 13 residues. Trimming removed 4 bases from V and 3 bases from J; junction bases left unmatched: 3. The V gene's germline CDR1 is SGHVS and CDR2 FQNEAQ. This chain's CDR3 is CASSSGQNYEQYF. The CDR3 nucleotides are TGTGCCAGCAGCTCGGGACAGAACTACGAGCAGTACTTC.

The chain employs TRBV27 and TRBJ2-2; TRBD2 agrees at 10 bases. Germline V lookup: CDR1 MNHEY, CDR2 SMNVEV (reference sequence). V dropped 0 bases and J dropped 9; count of bases not matched to a gene: 7. The CDR3 extends over 16 amino acids. CDR3 coding DNA: TGTGCCAGCAGTTTATCGGGAGCGGGAGGGCCCCGGGAGCTGTTTTTT. Residues: CASSLSGAGGPRELFF.